Sequencing of this T cell receptor (beta chain) was carried out in a study of blood T cell repertoires in COVID-19. This clone was recorded a few times. V shed 7 bases and J 0 bases; nucleotides not matched to a gene: 7. From germline, CDR1 is MNHEY and CDR2 SVGAGI. The CDR3 totals 15 residues. In the authors' methods: Counts of nucleated cells, estimated from reference gene primer amplification, were obtained. Assay used: immunoSEQ multiplex PCR; TCRdb lists only in-frame clones, some missing. V, J and clone size were drawn from that table, and D and trimming were deduced from the DNA. The table includes some 74,000 clones, around 88% detected once.

This clonotype was sampled from a woman of 80 years or more with acute or convalescent COVID-19. The chain links TRBV6-5 to TRBJ1-2, with 8 bases lining up with TRBD1. The sample taken for sequencing was peripheral blood. The CDR3: CASKIQGATNYGYTF. In DNA, the CDR3 is TGTGCCAGCAAAATTCAGGGGGCGACTAACTATGGCTACACCTTC.